This record covers a single T cell receptor beta chain. Its specificity is unknown. The CDR3 contains 15 residues. Per germline, CDR1 MNHEY and CDR2 SMNVEV (reference sequence). Trimming removed 6 bases from V and 4 bases from J, with 17 bases in between. The record originates from a study of T cells in narcolepsy. Study-level findings and limits: Healthy controls reportedly lacked the autoreactive clonotypes serially found in patients' blood. No autoreactive T cell clone sequences appeared in some memory CD4+ repertoires. Same-patient CSF and blood CD4+ T cell clonotypes included HCRT-specific and TRIB2-specific autoreactive ones.

TCRdb keeps only in-frame clones here, not all; method: immunoSEQ multiplex PCR. The sample holds 25,000 to 30,000 clones, about 80% seen once. Material for sequencing was CD45RA- memory CD4+ T cells from PBMCs. The chain combines TRBV27 with TRBJ2-3; D may be TRBD1 (6 bases). The clonotype originates from a human donor with narcolepsy. The CDR3 loop is CASSIRGISADTQYF. DNA of the CDR3: TGTGCCAGCAGCATCAGGGGTATTTCGGCAGATACGCAGTATTTT.